Listed here are 5 T cell receptor beta chains from one sample, sequenced in a study of OX40 agonist ivuxolimab in advanced cancers. Profiling relied on immunoSEQ multiplex PCR, and the TCRdb table lists in-frame clones only, not all of them. The profile shows tens of thousands of clones, around 80% of them singletons. This specimen was CD4+ or CD8+ T cells sorted from blood, taken in a trial of the OX40 agonist ivuxolimab. The receptors derive from an adult with an advanced solid tumor such as melanoma, head and neck, liver or kidney cancer.

This clone was seen only a few times. The chain uses TRBV28 and TRBJ2-3; tentative D call: TRBD2 (6 bases). Germline-derived CDR1 and CDR2 are MDHEN and SYDVKM. The CDR3 runs 17 residues. Trimming pared 4 bases from V and 1 base from J, leaving 18 bases between. The CDR3 nucleotides are TGTGCCAGCAGTTCCTTCCGGGAGTACCGTGGCACAGATACGCAGTATTTT. Its translation: CASSSFREYRGTDTQYF.

This clone was picked up a small number of times. The V and J genes are TRBV30 and TRBJ2-7; no definite D call. CDR1 GTSNPN and CDR2 SVGIG come from the germline V gene (reference sequence). This CDR3 comprises 10 residues. The V end was cut by 8 bases, the J end by 0 bases, with 5 bases between. In nucleotides, the CDR3 is TGTGCCCTAGGCTCCTACGAGCAGTACTTC. As protein: CALGSYEQYF.

The chain links TRBV4-1 to TRBJ1-6; D is possibly TRBD1 (6 bases). The CDR3 totals 14 residues. In germline, CDR1 is MGHRA, CDR2 YSYEKL. Trimming removed 5 bases from V and 12 bases from J, with 17 bases in between. CDR3 nucleotides: TGCGCCAGCAGCACGACAGGTTTCATTCGACCCCTCCACTTT. Amino acid sequence: CASSTTGFIRPLHF.

The chain carries TRBV4-2 and TRBJ1-2; D not resolved. Germline-derived CDR1 and CDR2 are LGHNA and YNFKEQ. The CDR3 length is 16 residues. V lost 5 bases and J lost 7, with 23 bases in between. In nucleotides, the CDR3 is TGTGCCAGCAGCTCCCTACTGACGGGGATAAGTCTTGGCTACACCTTC. Residues: CASSSLLTGISLGYTF.

This chain links TRBV29-1 with TRBJ2-5; D is undetermined. The CDR3 sequence is 10 residues long. The ends were cut back, 4 bases at V and 3 bases at J, with 3 bases in the middle. Germline V gene data show CDR1 as SQVTM and CDR2 as ANQGSEA. The CDR3 DNA follows: TGCAGCGTTGGGGAAGAGACCCAGTACTTC. As protein: CSVGEETQYF. Supplemented by reference TRBV29-1 and TRBJ2-5, the full variable domain reads SAVISQKPSRDICQRGTSLTIQCQVDSQVTMMFWYRQQPGQSLTLIATANQGSEATYESGFVIDKFPISRPNLTFSTLTVSNMSPEDSSIYLCSVGEETQYFGPGTRLLVL.